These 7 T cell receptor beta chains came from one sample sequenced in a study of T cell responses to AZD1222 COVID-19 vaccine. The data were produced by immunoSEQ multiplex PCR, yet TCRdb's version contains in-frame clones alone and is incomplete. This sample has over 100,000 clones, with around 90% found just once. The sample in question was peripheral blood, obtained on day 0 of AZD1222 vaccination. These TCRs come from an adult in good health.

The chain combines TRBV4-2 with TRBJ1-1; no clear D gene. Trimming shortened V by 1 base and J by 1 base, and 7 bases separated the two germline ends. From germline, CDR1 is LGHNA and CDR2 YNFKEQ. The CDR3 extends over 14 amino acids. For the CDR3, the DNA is TGTGCCAGCAGCCAAGCAGATGAGAACACTGAAGCTTTCTTT. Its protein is CASSQADENTEAFF.

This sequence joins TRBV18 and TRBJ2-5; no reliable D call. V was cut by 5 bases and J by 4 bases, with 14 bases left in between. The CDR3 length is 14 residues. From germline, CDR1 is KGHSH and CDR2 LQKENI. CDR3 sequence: CASSTLAFAETQYF. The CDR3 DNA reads TGTGCCAGCTCAACGTTAGCCTTTGCAGAGACCCAGTACTTC.

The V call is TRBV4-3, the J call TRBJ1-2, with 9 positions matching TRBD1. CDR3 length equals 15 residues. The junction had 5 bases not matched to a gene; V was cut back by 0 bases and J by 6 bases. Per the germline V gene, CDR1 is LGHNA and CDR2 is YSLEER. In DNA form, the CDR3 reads TGCGCCAGCAGCCAAGAGCGACAGGGGGGAAATGGCTACACCTTC. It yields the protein CASSQERQGGNGYTF.

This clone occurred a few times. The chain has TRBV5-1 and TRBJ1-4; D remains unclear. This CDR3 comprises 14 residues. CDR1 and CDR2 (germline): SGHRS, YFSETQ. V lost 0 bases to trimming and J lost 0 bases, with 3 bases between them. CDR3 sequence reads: CASSLGTTNEKLFF. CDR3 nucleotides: TGCGCCAGCAGCTTGGGGACAACTAATGAAAAACTGTTTTTT.

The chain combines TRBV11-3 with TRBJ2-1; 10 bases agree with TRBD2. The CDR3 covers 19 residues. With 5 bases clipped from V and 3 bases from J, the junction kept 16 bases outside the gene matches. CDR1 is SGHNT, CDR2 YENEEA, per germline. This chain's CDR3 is CASSRKIPLAGAFYNEQFF. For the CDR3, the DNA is TGTGCCAGCAGCCGAAAAATCCCCCTAGCGGGAGCCTTCTACAATGAGCAGTTCTTC.

CDR3 amino acids: CASSIDFPGQLFTGELFF. Here the CDR3 DNA reads TGTGCCAGTAGTATAGATTTTCCGGGACAGCTATTCACCGGGGAGCTGTTTTTT. The rearrangement uses TRBV19 and TRBJ2-2; 7 bases align to TRBD1. This CDR3 region has 18 residues. V lost 0 bases and J lost 4; bases outside the gene matches: 11. The germline V gene has CDR1 LNHDA and CDR2 SQIVND (reference sequence).

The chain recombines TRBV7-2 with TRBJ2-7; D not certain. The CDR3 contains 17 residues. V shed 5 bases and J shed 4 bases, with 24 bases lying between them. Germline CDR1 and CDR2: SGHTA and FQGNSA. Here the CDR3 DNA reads TGTGCCAGCAGCGCCCGTCCGAACGAAGACCCTTTATACGAGCAGTACTTC. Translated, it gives CASSARPNEDPLYEQYF.